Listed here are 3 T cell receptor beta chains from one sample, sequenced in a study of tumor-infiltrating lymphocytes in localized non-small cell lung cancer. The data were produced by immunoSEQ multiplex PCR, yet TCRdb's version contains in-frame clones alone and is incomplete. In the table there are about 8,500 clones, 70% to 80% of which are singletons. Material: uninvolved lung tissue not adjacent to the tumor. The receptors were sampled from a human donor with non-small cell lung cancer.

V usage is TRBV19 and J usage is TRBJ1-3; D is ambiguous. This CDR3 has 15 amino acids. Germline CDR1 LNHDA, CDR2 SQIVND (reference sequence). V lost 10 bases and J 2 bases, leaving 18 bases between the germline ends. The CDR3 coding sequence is TGTGCCACAATACCTCCAAGAGCAACTGGAAACACCATATATTTT. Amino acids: CATIPPRATGNTIYF. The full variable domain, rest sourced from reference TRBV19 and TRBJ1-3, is DGGITQSPKYLFRKEGQNVTLSCEQNLNHDAMYWYRQDPGQGLRLIYYSQIVNDFQKGDIAEGYSVSREKKESFPLTVTSAQKNPTAFYLCATIPPRATGNTIYFGEGSWLTVV.

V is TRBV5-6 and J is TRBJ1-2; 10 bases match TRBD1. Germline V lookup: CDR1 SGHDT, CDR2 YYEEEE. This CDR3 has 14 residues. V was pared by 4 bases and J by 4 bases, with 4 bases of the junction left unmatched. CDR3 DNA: TGTGCCAGCAGCCCCGGGGACAGGGGCTATGGCTACACCTTC. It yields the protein CASSPGDRGYGYTF.

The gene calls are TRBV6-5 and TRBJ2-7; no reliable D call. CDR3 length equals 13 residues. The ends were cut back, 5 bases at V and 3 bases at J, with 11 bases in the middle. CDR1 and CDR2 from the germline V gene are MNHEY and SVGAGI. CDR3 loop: CASSRTGVYEQYF. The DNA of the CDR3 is TGTGCCAGCAGTCGAACTGGGGTCTACGAGCAGTACTTC.